Listed below are T cell receptor beta chains from one sample, sequenced in a study of vaccination effects on CD4 cells after COVID-19. Profiling relied on immunoSEQ multiplex PCR, and the TCRdb table lists in-frame clones only, not all of them. The sample comprises under 20,000 clones, roughly 80% of which are singletons, and roughly 17% rests with the top ten. Their recognized antigens are unknown. Sequencing was performed on CD4+ T cells from PBMCs cultured with SARS-CoV-2 spike peptides, taken before COVID-19 vaccination. These receptors were obtained from a human donor who had a prior SARS-CoV-2 infection. The conserved cysteine and the conserved F or W are not part of the CDR3 here. The order of the fields is V gene, CDR3 protein.

>TRBV5-4
ASSYDQTGSTDTQY
>TRBV5-4
ASSLGRGTNEKLF
>TRBV19
ASSILGRPNEKLF
>TRBV5-4
ASSKGTEAGGELF
>TRBV10-3
AIREKGTIAGTEAF
>TRBV5-4
ASSPQGGLSSGANVLT
>TRBV6-6
ASSYSEAGFGETQY
>TRBV9
ASSESVGPYEQY
>TRBV7-9
ASSPRADAPRGYT
>TRBV19
ASSRLAGIAGELF
>TRBV7-3
ASSFAGDNEQF
>TRBV29-1
SVSRGHSQETQY
>TRBV19
ASTTLWGFHQPQH
>TRBV7-6
ASSSGLAGGSQY
>TRBV7-2
ASSSLTGTGMWEQY
>TRBV15
ATSRQLAGVSEQY
>TRBV23-1
ASSQSGGGVSPLH
>TRBV10-3
AISESRQLVSYEQY
>TRBV10-3
AISETQGQGSYEQY
>TRBV30
AWSARSFTDTQY
>TRBV5-6
ASSLVGWGTGYGYT
>TRBV2
ASSEWSLRSGYGYT
>TRBV25-1
ACGGHGEETQY
>TRBV10-3
AISEGRDAYGYT
>TRBV3-1/TRBV3-2
ASSHRQETQY
>TRBV6-2/TRBV6-3
ASSYLGLRPYFAKNIQY
>TRBV7-9
ASSPSQGGGYT
>TRBV16
ASSQVSGGQGANYEQY
>TRBV7-9
ASSLEGTRSYEQY
>TRBV11-3
ASSSTVNQPQH
>TRBV5-5
ASSYGQGGLNTEAF
>TRBV3-1/TRBV3-2
ASSQEAVPGIAQY
>TRBV7-2
ASSLGDPGELF
>TRBV4-3
ASSHGIWREKNNEQF
>TRBV18
ASSPGTGLEGYGYT
>TRBV15
ATSRDSVKAYQPQH
>TRBV5-6
ASSLGVSYEQY
>TRBV3-1/TRBV3-2
ASSQTPRYSGHYEQY
>TRBV7-9
ASSLYSQGINNEQF